This is a list of T cell receptor beta chains from one sample in a study of T cells expressing NK-cell markers. TCRdb re-analyzed the 5' RACE reads; it lists each CDR3 protein once, without DNA. The sample table includes 350,000 to 500,000 distinct CDR3 sequences. Material for sequencing was blood T cells: a sorted CD56 or NKG2C T cell subset, CD4+ or CD8+ T cells, or bulk PBMC T cells (not recorded which). These TCRs come from a woman between 18 and 75 years old in good health. Each CDR3 is given with its conserved first and last residue. Each record gives: V gene, J gene, CDR3 protein.

V gene: TRBV5-1; J gene: TRBJ2-7; CDR3 protein: CASSLEGTGSTEQYF
V gene: TRBV4-3; J gene: TRBJ1-2; CDR3 protein: CASSQDLAGADYGYTF
V gene: TRBV20-1; J gene: TRBJ2-7; CDR3 protein: CSATRGISYEQYF
V gene: TRBV12-3/TRBV12-4; J gene: TRBJ2-1; CDR3 protein: CASSLAAGGLNEQFF
V gene: TRBV18; J gene: TRBJ2-7; CDR3 protein: CASSPVVAGSSYEQYF
V gene: TRBV12-3/TRBV12-4; J gene: TRBJ2-5; CDR3 protein: CASSTAGPVGETQYF
V gene: TRBV19; J gene: TRBJ2-1; CDR3 protein: CASKGVELPYNEQFF
V gene: TRBV7-2; J gene: TRBJ2-5; CDR3 protein: CASSFRGSSEWETQYF
V gene: TRBV28; J gene: TRBJ2-5; CDR3 protein: CASSLPFGGGRETQYF
V gene: TRBV12-3/TRBV12-4; J gene: TRBJ1-1; CDR3 protein: CASSSNPKNMEAFF
V gene: TRBV2; J gene: TRBJ2-2; CDR3 protein: CASTPVVTGELFF
V gene: TRBV6-2/TRBV6-3; J gene: TRBJ1-6; CDR3 protein: CASSYVDRDYNSPLHF
V gene: TRBV4-3; J gene: TRBJ2-6; CDR3 protein: CASSQGGRGPSGANVLTF
V gene: TRBV5-5; J gene: TRBJ2-3; CDR3 protein: CASRNSGGSDTQYF
V gene: TRBV15; J gene: TRBJ2-1; CDR3 protein: CATRETSSYNEQFF
V gene: TRBV6-1; J gene: TRBJ2-3; CDR3 protein: CASRGNLREDTQYF
V gene: TRBV7-2; J gene: TRBJ2-7; CDR3 protein: CASSFNWASSYEQYF
V gene: TRBV11-2; J gene: TRBJ2-3; CDR3 protein: CASSWGLAGGFSTDTQYF